This T cell receptor beta chain is drawn from a study of blood T cell repertoires in COVID-19. About the study: The United States, Italy and Spain were the sources of the acute and convalescent COVID-19 samples. T cells, B-cell-depleted T cells, or PBMCs supplied cDNA or gDNA.

This CDR3 has 14 residues. V was shortened by 2 bases and J by 2 bases, with 8 bases between the two germline ends. Germline V gene data show CDR1 as MNHEY and CDR2 as SVGAGI. Authors' processing steps: Reference gene primer amplification gave estimated nucleated cell counts. Sequencing was performed with immunoSEQ multiplex PCR; in TCRdb, only in-frame clones are kept and a portion is missing. Clone size and V and J calls were adopted from that table, with D and trimming inferred from the DNA. Of fewer than 300,000 clones detected, less than 85% appear once; the ten largest clones hold approximately 3.1%.

Input material: peripheral blood. The chain employs TRBV6-5 and TRBJ2-3; D not resolved. This receptor was identified in a woman aged 18 to 35 with acute or convalescent COVID-19. Written as DNA, the CDR3 is TGTGCCAGCAGTTACGGCCAATACACAGATACGCAGTATTTT. Residues: CASSYGQYTDTQYF.